The clone carrying this T cell receptor (beta chain) has a handful of counts. Its antigen is still unknown. The germline V gene encodes CDR1 MDHEN and CDR2 SYDVKM. The CDR3 sequence is 13 residues long. Deletions cut 11 bases from V and 5 bases from J, with 18 bases between. These data come from a study of cytomegalovirus exposure and HLA in healthy donors. Points from the study as a whole: Within an earlier analysis, most TCR beta V segments proved productive either about 87% or about 30% of the time.

Primers for the PCR totalled 60 Vbeta and 13 Jbeta. Produced via immunoSEQ multiplex PCR; TCRdb's table is partial and in-frame only. This sample yields 100,000 to 120,000 clones, of which around four fifths are seen a single time; approximately 8.6% belongs to the top ten. Sequenced: PBMCs. The chain links TRBV28 to TRBJ1-2, with D maybe TRBD1 (5 bases). This receptor was obtained from a woman in her thirties or forties in good health and CMV-seropositive. The CDR3 is CAYSDMTSYGYTF. The CDR3, as DNA: TGTGCCTACTCGGACATGACCAGTTATGGCTACACCTTC.